This T cell receptor beta chain was sequenced for a study of long-term antiretroviral therapy in people with HIV. The libraries were made with immunoSEQ v3.0 at survey level. Method: immunoSEQ multiplex PCR; TCRdb's copy keeps in-frame clones and lacks some. The sample has about 24,000 clones, roughly four fifths seen once. From germline, CDR1 is GTSNPN and CDR2 SVGIG (reference sequence). V lost 0 bases and J lost 1, with 9 bases in between. This CDR3 is built from 15 residues. Sequenced here: unsorted PBMCs, sampled 0.4 years after starting antiretroviral therapy. The sequence derives from a man aged 50 to 60 with HIV. The V and J genes are TRBV30 and TRBJ2-2, with D tentatively TRBD1 (6 bases). This CDR3 is CAWSVTGMNTGELFF. The CDR3, as DNA: TGTGCCTGGAGTGTCACAGGGATGAACACCGGGGAGCTGTTTTTT.